This T cell receptor (beta chain) was identified in a study of human versus mouse CDR3 diversity and MHC coevolution. Study outcomes and limitations: The lowest clonal inequality scores came from two of three human donors. Humans had the largest estimated TCR beta repertoire, 1.5 million to 2 million clonotypes. In humans, T-cell selection involved six or seven MHC II alleles.

This CDR3 is 13 amino acids long. With V trimmed by 9 bases and J by 1 base, 4 bases remained unmatched. Germline CDR1 and CDR2: LNHDA and SQIVND (reference sequence). The assay was immunoSEQ multiplex PCR, and TCRdb's table has in-frame clones only and misses some. There are roughly 81,000 clones in the sample; approximately 92% occur only once, and 1.1% to 1.5% lies in the top ten. Naive CD4 T cells, CD45RO-negative and CD62L-positive, were flow-sorted from PBMCs. Details on this clone: Its cognate antigen is unknown.

The chain links TRBV19 to TRBJ1-1; the match to TRBD1 covers 8 bases. Sequencing was performed on naive CD4+ T cells from blood. The subset was: CD45RO-negative CD62L-positive naive CD4 T cells. This TCR was sampled from a person aged 30 to 70 in good health. CDR3 residues: CASRTGKNTEAFF. DNA of the CDR3: TGTGCCAGCAGGACAGGGAAGAACACTGAAGCTTTCTTT.